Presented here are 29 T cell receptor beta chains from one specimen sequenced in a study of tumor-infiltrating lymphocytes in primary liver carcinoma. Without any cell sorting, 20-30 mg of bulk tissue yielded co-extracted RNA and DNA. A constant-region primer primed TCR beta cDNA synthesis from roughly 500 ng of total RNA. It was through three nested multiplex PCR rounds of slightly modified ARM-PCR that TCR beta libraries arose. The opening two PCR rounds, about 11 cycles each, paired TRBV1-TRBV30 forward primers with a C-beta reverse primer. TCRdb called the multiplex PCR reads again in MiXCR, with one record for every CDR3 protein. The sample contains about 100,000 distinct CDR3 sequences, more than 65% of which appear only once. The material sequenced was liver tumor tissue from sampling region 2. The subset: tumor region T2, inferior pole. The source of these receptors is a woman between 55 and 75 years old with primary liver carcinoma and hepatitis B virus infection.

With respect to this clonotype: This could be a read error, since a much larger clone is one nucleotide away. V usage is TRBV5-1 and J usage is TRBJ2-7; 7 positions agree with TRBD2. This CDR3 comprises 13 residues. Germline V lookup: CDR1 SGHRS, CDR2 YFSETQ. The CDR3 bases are TGCACCAGCAGCTTGTCAGCGGGACGCGAGCAGTACTTC. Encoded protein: CTSSLSAGREQYF. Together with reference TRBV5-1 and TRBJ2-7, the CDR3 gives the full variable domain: KAGVTQTPRYLIKTRGQQVTLSCSPISGHRSVSWYQQTPGQGLQFLFEYFSETQRNKGNFPGRFSGRQFSNSRSEMNVSTLELGDSALYLCTSSLSAGREQYFGPGTRLTVT.

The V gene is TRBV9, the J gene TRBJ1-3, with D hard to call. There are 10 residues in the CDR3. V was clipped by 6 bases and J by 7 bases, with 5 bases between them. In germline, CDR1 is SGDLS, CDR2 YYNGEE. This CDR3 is CASKANTIYF. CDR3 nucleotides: TGTGCCAGCAAGGCGAACACCATATATTTT.

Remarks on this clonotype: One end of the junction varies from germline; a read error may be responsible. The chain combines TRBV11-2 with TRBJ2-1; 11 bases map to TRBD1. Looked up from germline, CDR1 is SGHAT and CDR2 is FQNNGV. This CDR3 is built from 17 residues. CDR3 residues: CASTRHGRGQGGNEQFF. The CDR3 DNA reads TGTGCCAGCACCCGACACGGGAGGGGACAGGGGGGGAATGAGCAATTCTTC.

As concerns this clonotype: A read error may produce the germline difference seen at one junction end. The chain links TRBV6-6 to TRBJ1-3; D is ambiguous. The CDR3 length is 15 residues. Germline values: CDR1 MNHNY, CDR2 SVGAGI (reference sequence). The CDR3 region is CASSYPGSSGNSIYF. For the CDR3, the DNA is TGTGCCAGCAGTTACCCGGGATCCTCTGGAAACAGCATATATTTT.

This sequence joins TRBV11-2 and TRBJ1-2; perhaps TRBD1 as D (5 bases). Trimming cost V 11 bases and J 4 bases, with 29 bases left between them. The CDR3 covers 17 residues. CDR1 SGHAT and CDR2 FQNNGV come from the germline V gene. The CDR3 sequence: CACKLDPIRALRYGYTF. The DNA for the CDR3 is TGTGCCTGCAAGTTAGATCCGATCAGGGCGCTGCGCTATGGCTACACCTTC.

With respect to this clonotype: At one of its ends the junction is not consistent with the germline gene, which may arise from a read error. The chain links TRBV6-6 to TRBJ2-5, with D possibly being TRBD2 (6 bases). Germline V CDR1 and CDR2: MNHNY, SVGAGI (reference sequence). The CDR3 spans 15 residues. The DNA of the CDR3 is TGTGCCATCAGTTACTACGGGGGTCAGCAAGAGATCCAGTACTTC. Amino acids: CAISYYGGQQEIQYF.

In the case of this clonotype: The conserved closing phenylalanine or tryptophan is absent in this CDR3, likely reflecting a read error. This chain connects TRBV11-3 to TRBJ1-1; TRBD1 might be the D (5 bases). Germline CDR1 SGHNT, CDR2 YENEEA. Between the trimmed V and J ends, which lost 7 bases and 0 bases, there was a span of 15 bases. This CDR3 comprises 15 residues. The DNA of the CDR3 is TGTGCCAGCAACCCCCCACGGGGCCTGAACACTGAAGCTTTCTGT. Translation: CASNPPRGLNTEAFC.

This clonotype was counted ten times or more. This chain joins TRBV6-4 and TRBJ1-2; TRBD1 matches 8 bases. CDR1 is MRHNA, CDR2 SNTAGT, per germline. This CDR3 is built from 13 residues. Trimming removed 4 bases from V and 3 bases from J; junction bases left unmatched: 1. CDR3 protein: CASSATGDYGYTF. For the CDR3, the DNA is TGTGCCAGCAGTGCGACAGGGGACTATGGCTACACCTTC.

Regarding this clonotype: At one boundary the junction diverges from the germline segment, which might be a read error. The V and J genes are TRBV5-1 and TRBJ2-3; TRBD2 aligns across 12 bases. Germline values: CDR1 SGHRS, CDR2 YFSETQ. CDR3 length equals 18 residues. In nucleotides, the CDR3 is TGCACCAGCAGCTTGGCGAGGACTAGCGGGACTATCACAGATACGCAGTATTTT. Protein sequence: CTSSLARTSGTITDTQYF.

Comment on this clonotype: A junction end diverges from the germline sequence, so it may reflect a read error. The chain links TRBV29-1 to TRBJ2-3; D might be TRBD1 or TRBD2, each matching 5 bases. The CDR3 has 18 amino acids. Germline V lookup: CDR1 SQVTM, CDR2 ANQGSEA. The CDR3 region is CSVETLGRVEVSTDTEYF. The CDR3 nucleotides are TGCAGCGTTGAAACGTTGGGCAGGGTGGAGGTTAGCACAGATACGGAGTATTTT.

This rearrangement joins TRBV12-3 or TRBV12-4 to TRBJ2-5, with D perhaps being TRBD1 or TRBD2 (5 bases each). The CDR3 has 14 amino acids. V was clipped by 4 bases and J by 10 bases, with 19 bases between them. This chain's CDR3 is CASSSTGTRHGQYF. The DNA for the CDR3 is TGTGCCAGCAGTTCTACCGGGACGAGGCACGGCCAGTACTTC.

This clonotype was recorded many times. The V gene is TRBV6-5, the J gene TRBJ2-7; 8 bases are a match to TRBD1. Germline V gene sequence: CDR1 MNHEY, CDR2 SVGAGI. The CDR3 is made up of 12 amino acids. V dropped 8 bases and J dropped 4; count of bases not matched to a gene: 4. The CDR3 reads CASRQGSYEQYF. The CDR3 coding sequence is TGTGCCAGCCGACAGGGGTCATACGAGCAGTACTTC.

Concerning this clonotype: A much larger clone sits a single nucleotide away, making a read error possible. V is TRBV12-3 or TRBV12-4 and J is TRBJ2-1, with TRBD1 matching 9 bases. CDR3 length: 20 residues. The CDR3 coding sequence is TGTGCCAGCAGCCCTCCCCCGGGACAGGGAGGGCGAAGCTCCTACTATGAGCAGTTCTTC. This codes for CASSPPPGQGGRSSYYEQFF.

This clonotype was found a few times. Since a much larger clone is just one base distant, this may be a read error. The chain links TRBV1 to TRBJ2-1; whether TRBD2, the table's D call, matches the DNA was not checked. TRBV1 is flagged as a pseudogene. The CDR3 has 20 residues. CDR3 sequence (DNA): TGCACCAGCAGCATTCCATCCCTCCGATCTGGCGGGAGCGTCGACAATGAGCAGTTCTTC. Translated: CTSSIPSLRSGGSVDNEQFF.

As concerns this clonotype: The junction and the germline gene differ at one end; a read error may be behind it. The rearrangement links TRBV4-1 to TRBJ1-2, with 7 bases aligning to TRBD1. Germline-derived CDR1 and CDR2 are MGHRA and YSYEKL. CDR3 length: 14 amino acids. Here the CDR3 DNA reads TGCGCCAGCATCCAAGCAGGGGGATCCTATGGCCACACCTTC. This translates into CASIQAGGSYGHTF.

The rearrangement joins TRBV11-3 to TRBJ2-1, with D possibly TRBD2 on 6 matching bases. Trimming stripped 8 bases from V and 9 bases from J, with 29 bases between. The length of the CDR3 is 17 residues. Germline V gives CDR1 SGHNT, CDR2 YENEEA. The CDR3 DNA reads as TGTGCCAGCGGCTCCTGGGAGGCGCGGACCATGGGCAGTGAGCAGTTCTTC. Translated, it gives CASGSWEARTMGSEQFF.

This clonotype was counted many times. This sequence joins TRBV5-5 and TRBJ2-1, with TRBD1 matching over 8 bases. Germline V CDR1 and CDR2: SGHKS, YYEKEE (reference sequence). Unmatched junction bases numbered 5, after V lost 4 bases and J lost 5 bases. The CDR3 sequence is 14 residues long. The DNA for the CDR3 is TGTGCCAGCAGCCTTGACAGGGGCAACAATGAGCAGTTCTTC. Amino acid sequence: CASSLDRGNNEQFF.

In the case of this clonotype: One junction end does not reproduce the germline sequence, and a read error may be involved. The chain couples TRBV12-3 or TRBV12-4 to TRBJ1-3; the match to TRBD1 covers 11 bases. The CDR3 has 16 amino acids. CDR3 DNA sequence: TGTGCCAGGAGTTCGATGGGACAGGGGGATGGAAACACCATATATTTT. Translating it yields CARSSMGQGDGNTIYF.

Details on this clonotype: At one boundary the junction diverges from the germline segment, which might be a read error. The CDR3 DNA sequence: TGTACCAGCAGCCTGAGGACATGGGGCACCGGGGAGCTGTTTTTT. Protein product: CTSSLRTWGTGELFF. The chain carries TRBV11-2 and TRBJ2-2; a weak D match, TRBD1 (5 bases). Germline V gene sequence: CDR1 SGHAT, CDR2 FQNNGV. The CDR3 has 15 amino acids.

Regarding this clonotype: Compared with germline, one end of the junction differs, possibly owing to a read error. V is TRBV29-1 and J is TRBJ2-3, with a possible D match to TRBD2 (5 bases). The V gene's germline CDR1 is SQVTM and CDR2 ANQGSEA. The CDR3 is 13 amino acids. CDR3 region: CSLDELVADTQYF. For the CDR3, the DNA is TGCAGCCTTGACGAACTAGTAGCAGATACGCAGTATTTT.

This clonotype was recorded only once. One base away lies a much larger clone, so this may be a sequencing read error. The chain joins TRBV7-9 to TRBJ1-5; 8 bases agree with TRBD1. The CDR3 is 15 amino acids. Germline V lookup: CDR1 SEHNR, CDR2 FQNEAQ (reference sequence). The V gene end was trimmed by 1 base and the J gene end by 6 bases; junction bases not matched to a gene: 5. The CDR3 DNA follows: TGTGCCAGCAGCTTAGGCCAGGGGGCATGTCAGCCCCAGCATTTT. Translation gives CASSLGQGACQPQHF.

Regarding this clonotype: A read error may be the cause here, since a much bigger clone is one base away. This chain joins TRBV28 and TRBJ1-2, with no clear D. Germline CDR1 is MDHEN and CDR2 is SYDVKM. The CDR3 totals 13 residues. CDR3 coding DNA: TGTGTCAGCAGTTTTGGAGGAATTAATGGCTACACCTTC. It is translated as CVSSFGGINGYTF.

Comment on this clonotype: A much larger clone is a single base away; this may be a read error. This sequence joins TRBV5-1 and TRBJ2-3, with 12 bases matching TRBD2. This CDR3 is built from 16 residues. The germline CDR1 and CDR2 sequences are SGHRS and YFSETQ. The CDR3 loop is CVSSTGTSGSTDTQYF. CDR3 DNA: TGCGTCAGCAGCACCGGGACTAGCGGGAGCACAGATACGCAGTATTTT.

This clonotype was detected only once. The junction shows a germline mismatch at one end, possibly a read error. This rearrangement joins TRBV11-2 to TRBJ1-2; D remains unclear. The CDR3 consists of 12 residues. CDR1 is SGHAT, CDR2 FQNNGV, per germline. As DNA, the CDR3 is TGTACCAGCAGCCCATCTATGGATGGTTACACCTTC. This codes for CTSSPSMDGYTF. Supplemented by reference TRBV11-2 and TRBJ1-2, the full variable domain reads EAGVAQSPRYKIIEKRQSVAFWCNPISGHATLYWYQQILGQGPKLLIQFQNNGVVDDSQLPKDRFSAERLKGVDSTLKIQPAKLEDSAVYLCTSSPSMDGYTFGSGTRLTVV.

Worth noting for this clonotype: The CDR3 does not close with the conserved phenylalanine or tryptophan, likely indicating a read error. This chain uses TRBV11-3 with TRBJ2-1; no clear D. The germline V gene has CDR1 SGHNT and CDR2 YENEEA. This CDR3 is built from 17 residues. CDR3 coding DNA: TGTGCCAGTAGCTTAGGTCGGGTGGAGTGGGGTGTCGATGAGCAGTTCTAC. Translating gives CASSLGRVEWGVDEQFY.

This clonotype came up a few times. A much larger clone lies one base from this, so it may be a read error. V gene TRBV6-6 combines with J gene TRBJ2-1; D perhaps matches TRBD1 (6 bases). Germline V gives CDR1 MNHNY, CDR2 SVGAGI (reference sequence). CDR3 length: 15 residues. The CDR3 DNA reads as TGTGCCAGCAGTTACTCTATCGAGTCTGAGGGGGAGCAGCTCTTC. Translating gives CASSYSIESEGEQLF.

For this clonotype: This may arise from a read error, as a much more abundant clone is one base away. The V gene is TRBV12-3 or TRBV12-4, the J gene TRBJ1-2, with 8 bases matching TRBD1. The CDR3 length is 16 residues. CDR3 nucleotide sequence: TGTGCCAGCAGGGCCGTTAGGACAGGGAGCGCCTATGACTACACCTTC. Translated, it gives CASRAVRTGSAYDYTF.

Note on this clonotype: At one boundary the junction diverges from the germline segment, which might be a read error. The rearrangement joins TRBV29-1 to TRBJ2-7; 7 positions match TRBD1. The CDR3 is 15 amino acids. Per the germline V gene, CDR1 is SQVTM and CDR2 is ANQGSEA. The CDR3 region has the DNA TGCAGCGTTAGAGAGGGGGCTTCGAGCTCCTACGAGCGGTACTTC. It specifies CSVREGASSSYERYF.

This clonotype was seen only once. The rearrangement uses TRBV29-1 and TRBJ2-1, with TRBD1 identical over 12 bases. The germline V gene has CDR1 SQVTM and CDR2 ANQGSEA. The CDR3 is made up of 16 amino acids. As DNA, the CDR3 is TGCAGTTCCCCGGGACAGGGGGCCGGAATCACAAAAGGGCAGTTCTTC. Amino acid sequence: CSSPGQGAGITKGQFF.